This T cell receptor (beta chain) is from a study of tumor and adjacent non-tumor tissue in lung cancer. On this clonotype: A read error may be the cause here, since a much bigger clone is one base away.

No cell sorting was done before RNA was extracted from the tissue. Distant lung tissue was collected more than 3 cm away from the tumor edge. Per the germline V gene, CDR1 is DFQATT and CDR2 is SNEGSKA (reference sequence). J lost 5 bases, V lost 2 bases, and 7 bases had no gene match. There are 14 residues in the CDR3. A modified ARM-PCR protocol with three rounds of nested PCR amplified TCRbeta. One entry per CDR3 protein, called by TCRdb with MiXCR from the multiplex PCR reads. The table has 81,000 or so distinct CDR3 sequences, more than 80% seen once. The chain joins TRBV20-1 to TRBJ2-7, with 9 bases that match TRBD2. Input material: distant non-tumor lung tissue. The TCR sequence derives from a man aged 55 to 70 with non-small cell lung cancer. CDR3 bases: TGCAGTGCTAGAAATGCGGGACTAGCTGACGAGCAGTACTTC. Translation: CSARNAGLADEQYF.